Presented here are 2 T cell receptor beta chains from one specimen sequenced in a study of T cell clonality in common variable immunodeficiency. Libraries were prepared by immunoSEQ multiplex PCR; TCRdb keeps only in-frame clonotypes and omits some of them. Altogether about 42,000 clones were found in the sample, and no singletons occur. The source material was peripheral blood mononuclear cells. All receptors derive from a person aged 18 to 75 in good health.

Comments on this clone: The read gets to within 3 residues of the CDR3 end, and the germline J gene fills in the rest. J is TRBJ2-4 and V is TRBV30; D gene ambiguous. The V gene's germline CDR1 is GTSNPN and CDR2 SVGIG (reference sequence). This CDR3 is 14 amino acids long. Incomplete CDR3 DNA: TGTGCCTGGGCTGCCCAACTCGGTGTAGTTGGT. It is translated as CAWAAQLGVVG. The CDR3 as a whole reads CAWAAQLGVVGQYF.

This clone was counted many times. The read finishes 3 residues shy of the CDR3 end, and the germline J gene is used to complete it. The rearrangement links TRBV9 to TRBJ2-3; TRBD2 agrees at 7 bases. CDR3 size: 15 residues. Per the germline V gene, CDR1 is SGDLS and CDR2 is YYNGEE. V lost 4 bases to trimming and J lost 2 bases; unmatched junction nucleotides: 7. Partial CDR3 DNA: TGTGCCAGCAGCCTGACTAGCAGCTACACAGATACG. It encodes CASSLTSSYTDT. The whole CDR3 protein reads CASSLTSSYTDTQYF.